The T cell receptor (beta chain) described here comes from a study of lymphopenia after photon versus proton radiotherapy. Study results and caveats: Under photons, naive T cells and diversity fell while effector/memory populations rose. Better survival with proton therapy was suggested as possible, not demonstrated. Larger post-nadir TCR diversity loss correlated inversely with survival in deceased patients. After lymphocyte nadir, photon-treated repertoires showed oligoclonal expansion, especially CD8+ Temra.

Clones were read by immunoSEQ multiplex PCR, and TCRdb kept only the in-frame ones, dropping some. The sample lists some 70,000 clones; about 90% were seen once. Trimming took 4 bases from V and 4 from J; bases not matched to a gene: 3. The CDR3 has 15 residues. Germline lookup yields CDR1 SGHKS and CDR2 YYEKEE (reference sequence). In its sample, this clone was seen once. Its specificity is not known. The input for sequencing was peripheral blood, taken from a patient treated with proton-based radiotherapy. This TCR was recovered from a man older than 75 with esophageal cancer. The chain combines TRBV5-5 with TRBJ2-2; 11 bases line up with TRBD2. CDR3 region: CASSLGLAGTGELFF. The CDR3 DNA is TGTGCCAGCAGCCTAGGACTAGCGGGCACCGGGGAGCTGTTTTTT.